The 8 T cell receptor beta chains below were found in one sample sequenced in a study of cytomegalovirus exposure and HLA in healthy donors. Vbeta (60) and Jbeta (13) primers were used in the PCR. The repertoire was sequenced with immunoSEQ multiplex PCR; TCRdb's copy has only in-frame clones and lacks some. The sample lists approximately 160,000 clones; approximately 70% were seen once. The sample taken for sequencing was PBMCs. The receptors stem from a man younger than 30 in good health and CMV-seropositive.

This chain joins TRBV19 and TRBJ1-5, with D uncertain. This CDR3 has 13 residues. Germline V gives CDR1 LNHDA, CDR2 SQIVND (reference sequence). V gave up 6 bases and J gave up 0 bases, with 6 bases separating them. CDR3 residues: CASSPYSNQPQHF. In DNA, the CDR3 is TGTGCCAGTAGCCCTTATAGCAATCAGCCCCAGCATTTT.

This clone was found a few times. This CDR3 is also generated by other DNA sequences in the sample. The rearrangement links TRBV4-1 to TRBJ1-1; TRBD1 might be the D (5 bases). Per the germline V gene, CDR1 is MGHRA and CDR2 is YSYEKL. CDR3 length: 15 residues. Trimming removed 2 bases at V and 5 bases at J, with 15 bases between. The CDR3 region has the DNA TGCGCCAGCAGCCAACAGGGCAGGGCCGGAACTGAAGCTTTCTTT. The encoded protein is CASSQQGRAGTEAFF.

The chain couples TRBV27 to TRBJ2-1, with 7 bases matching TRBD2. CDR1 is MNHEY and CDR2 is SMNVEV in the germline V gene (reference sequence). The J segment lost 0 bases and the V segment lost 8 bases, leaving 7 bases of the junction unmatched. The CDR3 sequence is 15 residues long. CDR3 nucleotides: TGTGCCAGCCGACTGGGGGGGAGCTCCTACAATGAGCAGTTCTTC. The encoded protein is CASRLGGSSYNEQFF.

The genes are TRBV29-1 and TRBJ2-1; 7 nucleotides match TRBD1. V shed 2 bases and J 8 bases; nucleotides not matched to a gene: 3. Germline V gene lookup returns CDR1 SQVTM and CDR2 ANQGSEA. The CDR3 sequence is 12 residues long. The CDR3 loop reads CSVERQGDEQFF. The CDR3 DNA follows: TGCAGCGTTGAAAGGCAGGGGGATGAGCAGTTCTTC.

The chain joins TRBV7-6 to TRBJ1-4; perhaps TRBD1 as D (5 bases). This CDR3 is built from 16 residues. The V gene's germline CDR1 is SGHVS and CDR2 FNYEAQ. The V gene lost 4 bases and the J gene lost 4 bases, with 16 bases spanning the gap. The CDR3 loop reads CASSSPPGTGNEKLFF. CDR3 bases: TGTGCCAGCAGCTCGCCGCCCGGAACAGGTAATGAAAAACTGTTTTTT. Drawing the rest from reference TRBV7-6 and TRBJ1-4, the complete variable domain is GAGVSQSPRYKVTKRGQDVALRCDPISGHVSLYWYRQALGQGPEFLTYFNYEAQQDKSGLPNDRFSAERPEGSISTLTIQRTEQRDSAMYRCASSSPPGTGNEKLFFGSGTQLSVL.

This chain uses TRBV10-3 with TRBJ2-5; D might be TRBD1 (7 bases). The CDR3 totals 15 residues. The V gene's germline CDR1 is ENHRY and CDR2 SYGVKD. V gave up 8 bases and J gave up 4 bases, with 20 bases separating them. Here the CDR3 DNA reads TGTGCCATCTCAGAAAGAGGAGGGGGCGCAGAGACCCAGTACTTC. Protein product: CAISERGGGAETQYF.

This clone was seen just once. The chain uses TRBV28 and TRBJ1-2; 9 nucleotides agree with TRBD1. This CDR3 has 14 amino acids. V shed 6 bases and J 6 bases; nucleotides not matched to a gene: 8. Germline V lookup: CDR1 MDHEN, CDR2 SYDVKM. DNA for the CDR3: TGTGCCAGCAGCCACCGGGACAGGGTACATGGCTACACCTTC. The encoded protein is CASSHRDRVHGYTF.

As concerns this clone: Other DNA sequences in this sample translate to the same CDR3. This chain's CDR3 is CATSRDPYEGNTIYF. The CDR3 bases are TGTGCCACCAGCAGAGATCCCTACGAAGGAAACACCATATATTTT. The chain employs TRBV15 and TRBJ1-3, with unresolved D. V shed 0 bases and J shed 4 bases, with 10 bases lying between them. Germline CDR1 LNHNV, CDR2 YYDKDF (reference sequence). The CDR3 totals 15 residues.